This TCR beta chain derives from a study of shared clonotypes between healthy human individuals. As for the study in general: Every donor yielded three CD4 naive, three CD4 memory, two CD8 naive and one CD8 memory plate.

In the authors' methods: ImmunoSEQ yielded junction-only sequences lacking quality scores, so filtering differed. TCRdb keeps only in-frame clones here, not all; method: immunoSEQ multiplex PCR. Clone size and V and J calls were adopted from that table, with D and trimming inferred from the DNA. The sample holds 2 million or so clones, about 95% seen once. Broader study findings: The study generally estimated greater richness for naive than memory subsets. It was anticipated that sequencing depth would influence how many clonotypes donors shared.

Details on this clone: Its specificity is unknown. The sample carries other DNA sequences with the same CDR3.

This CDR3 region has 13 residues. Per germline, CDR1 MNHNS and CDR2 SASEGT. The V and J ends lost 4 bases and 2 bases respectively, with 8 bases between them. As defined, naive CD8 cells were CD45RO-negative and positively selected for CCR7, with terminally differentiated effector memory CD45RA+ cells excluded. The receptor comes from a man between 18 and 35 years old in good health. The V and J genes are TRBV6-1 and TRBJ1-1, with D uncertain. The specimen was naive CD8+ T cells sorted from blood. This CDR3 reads CASSAVGNTEAFF. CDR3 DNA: TGTGCCAGCAGTGCTGTAGGTAACACTGAAGCTTTCTTT.